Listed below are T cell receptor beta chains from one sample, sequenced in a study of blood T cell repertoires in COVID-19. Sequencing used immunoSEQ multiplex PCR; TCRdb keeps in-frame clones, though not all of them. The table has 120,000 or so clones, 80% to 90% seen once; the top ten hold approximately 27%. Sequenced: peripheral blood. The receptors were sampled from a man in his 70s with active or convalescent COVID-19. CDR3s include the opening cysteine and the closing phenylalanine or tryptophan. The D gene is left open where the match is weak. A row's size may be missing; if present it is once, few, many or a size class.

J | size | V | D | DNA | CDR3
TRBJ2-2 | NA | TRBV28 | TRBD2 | TGTGCCAGCAGTTCTGGGGGGAGGGCCTTGGTCACCGGGGAGCTGTTTTTT | CASSSGGRALVTGELFF
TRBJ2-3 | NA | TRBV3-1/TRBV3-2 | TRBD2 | TGTGCCAGCAGCCAAGATAGGGGAGGGTACACAGATACGCAGTATTTT | CASSQDRGGYTDTQYF
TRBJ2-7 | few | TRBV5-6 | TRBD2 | TGTGCCAGCAGCTTGTACCTAGCGGGAGCCTACGAGCAGTACTTC | CASSLYLAGAYEQYF
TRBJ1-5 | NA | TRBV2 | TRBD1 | TGTGCCAGCAGTGAAGCCAGGGGGCCGCGTCAGCCCCAGCATTTT | CASSEARGPRQPQHF
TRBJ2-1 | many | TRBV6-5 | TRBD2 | TGTGCCAGCAGTTACCACCCTCGGGGGGATGAGCAGTTCTTC | CASSYHPRGDEQFF
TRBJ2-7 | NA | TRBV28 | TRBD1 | TGTGCCAGCAGGGCCACAGGGGGCGCGGACTTC | CASRATGGADF
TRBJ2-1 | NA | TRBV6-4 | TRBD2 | TGTGCCAGCAGTGGACTAGCGGGAGGGAGCTCCTACAATGAGCAGTTCTTC | CASSGLAGGSSYNEQFF
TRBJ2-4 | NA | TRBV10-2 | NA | TGCGCCAGCAGTTCCAGAATGGCCAAAAACATTCAGTACTTC | CASSSRMAKNIQYF
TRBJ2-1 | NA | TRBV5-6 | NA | TGTGCCAGCAGCTTGAGGAGGGATCGGGCTGAGCAGTTCTTC | CASSLRRDRAEQFF
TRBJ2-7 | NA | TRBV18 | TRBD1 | TGTGCCAGCTCCCATACGGCGCAGGGGGATTGGGAGCAGTACTTC | CASSHTAQGDWEQYF
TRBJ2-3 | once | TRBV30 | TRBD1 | TGTGCCTGGAGTGCCCCACAGGGGCGGTTCGTCACAGATACGCAGTATTTT | CAWSAPQGRFVTDTQYF
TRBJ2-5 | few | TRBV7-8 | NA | TGTGCCAGCAGCTCCACCCGCGGGACCCCTCAAGAGACCCAGTACTTC | CASSSTRGTPQETQYF
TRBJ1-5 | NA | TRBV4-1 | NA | TGCGCCAGCAGCCAATCACACCCCAATCAGCCCCAGCATTTT | CASSQSHPNQPQHF
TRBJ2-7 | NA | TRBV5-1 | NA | TGCGCCAGCAGCCCGGACAGTTACGAGCAGTACTTC | CASSPDSYEQYF
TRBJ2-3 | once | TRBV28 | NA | TGTGCCAGCAGTTTAACGGCGGGGATCACAGATACGCAGTATTTT | CASSLTAGITDTQYF
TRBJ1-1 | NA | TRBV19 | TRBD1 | TGTGCCAGTTCCTCTCGGAAGACAGGGATGAACACTGAAGCTTTCTTT | CASSSRKTGMNTEAFF
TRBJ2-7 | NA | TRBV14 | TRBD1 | TGTGCCAGCACCCCTCATGGGACAGGGTGGGGCGAGCAGTACTTC | CASTPHGTGWGEQYF
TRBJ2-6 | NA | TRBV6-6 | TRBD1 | TGTGCCAGCAGGACAGGGACTGGGGCCAACGTCCTGACTTTC | CASRTGTGANVLTF
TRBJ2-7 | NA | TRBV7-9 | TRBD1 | TGTGCCAGCAGCTCACCCCTACCCCCCGGGACAGGGAACGAGCAGTACTTC | CASSSPLPPGTGNEQYF
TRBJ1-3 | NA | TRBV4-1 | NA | TGCGCCAGCAGCCAAGTTGACAGTTCGACTGGAAACACCATATATTTT | CASSQVDSSTGNTIYF
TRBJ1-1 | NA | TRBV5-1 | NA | TGCGCCAGCAGCTTACAGGGTGCGAACACTGAAGCTTTCTTT | CASSLQGANTEAFF
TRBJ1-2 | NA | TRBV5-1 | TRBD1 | TGCGCCAGCAGCCCCGGACAGGGGAGGGGAGACTATGGCTACACCTTC | CASSPGQGRGDYGYTF